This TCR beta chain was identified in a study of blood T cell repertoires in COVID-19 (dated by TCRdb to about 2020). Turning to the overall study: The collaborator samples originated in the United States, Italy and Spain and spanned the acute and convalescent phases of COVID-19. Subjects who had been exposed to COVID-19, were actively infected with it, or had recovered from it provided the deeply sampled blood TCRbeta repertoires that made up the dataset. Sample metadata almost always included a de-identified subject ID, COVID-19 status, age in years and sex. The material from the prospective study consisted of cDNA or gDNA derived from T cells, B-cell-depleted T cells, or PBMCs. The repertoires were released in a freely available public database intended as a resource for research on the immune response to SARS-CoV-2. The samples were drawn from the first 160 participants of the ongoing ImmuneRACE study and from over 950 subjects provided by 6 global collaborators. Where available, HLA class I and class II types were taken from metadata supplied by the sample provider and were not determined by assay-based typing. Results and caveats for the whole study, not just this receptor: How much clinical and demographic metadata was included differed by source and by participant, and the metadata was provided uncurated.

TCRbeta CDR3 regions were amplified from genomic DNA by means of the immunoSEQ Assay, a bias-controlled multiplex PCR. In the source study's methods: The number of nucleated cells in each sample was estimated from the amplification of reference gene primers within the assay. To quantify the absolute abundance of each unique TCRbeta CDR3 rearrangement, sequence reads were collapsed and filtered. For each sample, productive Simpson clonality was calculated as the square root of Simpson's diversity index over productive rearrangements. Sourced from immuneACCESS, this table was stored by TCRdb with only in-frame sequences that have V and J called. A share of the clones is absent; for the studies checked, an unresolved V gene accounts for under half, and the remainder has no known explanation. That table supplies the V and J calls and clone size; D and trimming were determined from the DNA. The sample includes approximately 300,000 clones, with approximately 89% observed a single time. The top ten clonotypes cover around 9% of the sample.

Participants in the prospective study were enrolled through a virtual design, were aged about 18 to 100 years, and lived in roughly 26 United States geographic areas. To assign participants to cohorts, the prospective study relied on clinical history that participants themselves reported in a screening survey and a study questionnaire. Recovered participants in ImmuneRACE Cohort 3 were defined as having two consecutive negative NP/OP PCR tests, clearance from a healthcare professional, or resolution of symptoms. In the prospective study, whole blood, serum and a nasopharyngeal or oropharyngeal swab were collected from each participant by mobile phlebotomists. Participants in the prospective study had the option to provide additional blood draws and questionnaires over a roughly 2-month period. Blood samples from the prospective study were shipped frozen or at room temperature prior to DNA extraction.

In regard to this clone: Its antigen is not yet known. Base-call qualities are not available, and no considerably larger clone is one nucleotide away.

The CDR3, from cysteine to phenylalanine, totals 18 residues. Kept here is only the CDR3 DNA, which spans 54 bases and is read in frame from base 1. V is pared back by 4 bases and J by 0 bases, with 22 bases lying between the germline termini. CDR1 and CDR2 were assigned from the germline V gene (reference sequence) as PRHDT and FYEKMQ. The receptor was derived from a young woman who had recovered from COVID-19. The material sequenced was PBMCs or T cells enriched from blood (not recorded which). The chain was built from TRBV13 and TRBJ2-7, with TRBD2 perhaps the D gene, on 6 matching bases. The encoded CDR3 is CASSSEFRGKGSSYEQYF. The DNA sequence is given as TGTGCCAGCAGCTCGGAATTTCGCGGGAAGGGGAGCTCCTACGAGCAGTACTTC.